The T cell receptor beta chain under discussion was sequenced for a study of T cells in Graves' hyperthyroidism and ophthalmopathy. The germline V gene encodes CDR1 LNHNV and CDR2 YYDKDF (reference sequence). V gave up 4 bases and J gave up 3 bases; unmatched junction bases: 14. This CDR3 is built from 17 residues. What was amplified from RNA transcripts were TCR beta CDR3 regions. RT-PCR in the first round (using the HTBI primer set) targeted the TCR CDR3. MiXCR was run by TCRdb on the multiplex PCR reads, yielding one entry per CDR3 protein. This sample yields 380,000 or so distinct CDR3 sequences, of which roughly 14% are seen a single time; less than 25% belongs to the top ten. This clonotype was detected a few times. The study excluded patients with uncontrolled infection, other autoimmune disease, pregnancy or lactation.

Material: blood. The TCR comes from a man between 25 and 39 years old with Graves' hyperthyroidism that later progressed to Graves' ophthalmopathy. The chain links TRBV15 to TRBJ2-7; 8 positions match TRBD1. CDR3 bases: TGTGCCACCAGCATCAGTTACAGGGGGAGGATACTCTACGAGCAGTACTTC. It is translated as CATSISYRGRILYEQYF.